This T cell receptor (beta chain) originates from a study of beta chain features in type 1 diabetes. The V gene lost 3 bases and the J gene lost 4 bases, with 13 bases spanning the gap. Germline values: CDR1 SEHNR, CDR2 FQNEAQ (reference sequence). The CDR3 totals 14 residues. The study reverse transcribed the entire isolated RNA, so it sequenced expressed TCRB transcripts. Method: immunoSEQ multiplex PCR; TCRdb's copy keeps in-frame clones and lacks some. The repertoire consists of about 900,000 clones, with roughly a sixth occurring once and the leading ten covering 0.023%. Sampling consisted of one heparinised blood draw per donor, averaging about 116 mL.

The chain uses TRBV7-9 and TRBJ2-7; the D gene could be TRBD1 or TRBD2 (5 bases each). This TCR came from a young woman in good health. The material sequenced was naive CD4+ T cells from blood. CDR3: CASSFGERGYEQYF. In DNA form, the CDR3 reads TGTGCCAGCAGCTTCGGCGAGAGGGGTTACGAGCAGTACTTC.